Presented here are 32 T cell receptor beta chains from one specimen sequenced in a study of T cell repertoires in ileal Crohn's disease. The assay was immunoSEQ multiplex PCR, and TCRdb's table has in-frame clones only and misses some. The sample has several thousand clones, roughly four fifths seen once; the top ten hold around 7.6%. The sequenced material came from ileal tissue. These receptors were taken from an adult with Crohn's disease.

The J gene is TRBJ2-3, the V gene TRBV7-9, with 7 bases aligning to TRBD2. Germline-derived CDR1 and CDR2 are SEHNR and FQNEAQ (reference sequence). CDR3 length: 15 residues. V lost 3 bases and J lost 0; bases outside the gene matches: 3. This CDR3 is CASSFSAGSTDTQYF. The CDR3 bases are TGTGCCAGCAGCTTTTCAGCGGGGAGCACAGATACGCAGTATTTT.

This clone showed up just once. The rearrangement joins TRBV2 to TRBJ2-3, with TRBD2 identical over 8 bases. The germline V gene has CDR1 SNHLY and CDR2 FYNNEI. The CDR3 sequence is 14 residues long. J lost 8 bases, V lost 8 bases, and 12 bases had no gene match. The CDR3 coding sequence is TGTGCCAGCGAGACCGGGCGGGGGGTAGGTACGCAGTATTTT. Amino acids: CASETGRGVGTQYF.

This clone is categorized as large. The CDR3 DNA sequence: TGTGCCAGCAGCGGCCGGGACTGGGGACCCTACGAGCAGTACTTC. Translated: CASSGRDWGPYEQYF. The chain couples TRBV9 to TRBJ2-7, with D perhaps TRBD2 (6 bases). CDR3 size: 15 residues. In germline, CDR1 is SGDLS, CDR2 YYNGEE. V was shortened by 3 bases and J by 2 bases, with 15 bases between the two germline ends.

This chain links TRBV5-1 with TRBJ1-2; TRBD1 is a possible D gene (5 bases). The germline V gene has CDR1 SGHRS and CDR2 YFSETQ. The CDR3 is 11 amino acids. The V end was cut by 4 bases, the J end by 8 bases, with 9 bases between. The DNA of the CDR3 is TGCGCCAGCAGCAGGGGAGGAGGCTACACCTTC. This codes for CASSRGGGYTF.

This clone is a singleton in its sample. V gene TRBV28 combines with J gene TRBJ1-5, with 7 positions matching TRBD1. Germline V gene sequence: CDR1 MDHEN, CDR2 SYDVKM. The CDR3 extends over 14 amino acids. Trimming removed 2 bases from V and 2 bases from J; junction bases left unmatched: 0. For the CDR3, the DNA is TGTGCCAGCAGTTTAGGGACAGGCAATCAGCCCCAGCATTTT. It encodes CASSLGTGNQPQHF.

Worth noting for this clone: The same CDR3 arises from other DNA sequences in this sample as well. The V gene is TRBV2, the J gene TRBJ1-1, with a tentative D call TRBD1 (5 bases). The CDR3 is made up of 13 amino acids. Per germline, CDR1 SNHLY and CDR2 FYNNEI. V lost 6 bases and J 5 bases, leaving 13 bases between the germline ends. The DNA for the CDR3 is TGTGCCAGCAGCTTGGGACTAGAGACTGAAGCTTTCTTT. Amino acids: CASSLGLETEAFF. Full variable domain (rest looked up from reference TRBV2 and TRBJ1-1): EPEVTQTPSHQVTQMGQEVILRCVPISNHLYFYWYRQILGQKVEFLVSFYNNEISEKSEIFDDQFSVERPDGSNFTLKIRSTKLEDSAMYFCASSLGLETEAFFGQGTRLTVV.

The table lists this clone with a few counts. The chain has TRBV29-1 and TRBJ1-1, with 8 bases that match TRBD1. This CDR3 spans 12 amino acids. Unmatched junction bases numbered 4, after V lost 7 bases and J lost 3 bases. CDR1 and CDR2 (germline): SQVTM, ANQGSEA. The CDR3 spells CSAEQGDTEAFF. The CDR3 bases are TGCAGCGCCGAACAGGGGGACACTGAAGCTTTCTTT.

The CDR3 DNA follows: TGTGCCAGCAGTGCAAGGGGGAGCCAAGAGACCCAGTACTTC. The encoded protein is CASSARGSQETQYF. The V call is TRBV2, the J call TRBJ2-5; D possibly corresponds to TRBD1 (6 bases). This CDR3 comprises 14 residues. CDR1 and CDR2 from the germline V gene are SNHLY and FYNNEI. V lost 4 bases, J lost 1 base, and 10 bases lay in between. Based on the CDR3 plus reference TRBV2 and TRBJ2-5, the full variable domain is EPEVTQTPSHQVTQMGQEVILRCVPISNHLYFYWYRQILGQKVEFLVSFYNNEISEKSEIFDDQFSVERPDGSNFTLKIRSTKLEDSAMYFCASSARGSQETQYFGPGTRLLVL.

The gene calls are TRBV4-1 and TRBJ1-5; D possibly corresponds to TRBD1 (5 bases). The germline V gene has CDR1 MGHRA and CDR2 YSYEKL. Trimming took off 0 bases at V and 1 base at J, with 16 bases between the two ends. This CDR3 region has 18 residues. CDR3 in amino acids: CASSQEGSGAESNQPQHF. CDR3 nucleotides: TGCGCCAGCAGCCAAGAAGGGAGCGGGGCGGAAAGCAATCAGCCCCAGCATTTT.

This clone has a handful of counts. The J gene is TRBJ2-1, the V gene TRBV29-1, with TRBD2 identical over 10 bases. Unmatched junction bases numbered 10, after V lost 1 base and J lost 1 base. The CDR3 is made up of 18 amino acids. Looked up from germline, CDR1 is SQVTM and CDR2 is ANQGSEA. The CDR3 DNA is TGCAGCGTTGAAGCATTTGATTCTAGCGGGAGTTCCTACAATGAGCAGTTCTTC. Amino acids: CSVEAFDSSGSSYNEQFF.

This chain links TRBV7-8 with TRBJ2-1; D remains unclear. CDR3 length equals 14 residues. Trimming removed 8 bases from V and 6 bases from J, with 17 bases in between. Germline loops: CDR1 SGHVS, CDR2 FQNEAQ. This CDR3 is CASSGPGSGNEQFF. CDR3 coding DNA: TGTGCCAGCTCTGGCCCTGGGTCGGGCAATGAGCAGTTCTTC. The full variable domain, with the rest looked up from reference TRBV7-8 and TRBJ2-1, is GAGVSQSPRYKVAKRGQDVALRCDPISGHVSLFWYQQALGQGPEFLTYFQNEAQLDKSGLPSDRFFAERPEGSVSTLKIQRTQQEDSAVYLCASSGPGSGNEQFFGPGTRLTVL.

The chain uses TRBV18 and TRBJ2-1; 11 nucleotides align to TRBD1. Germline-derived CDR1 and CDR2 are KGHSH and LQKENI. This CDR3 is built from 16 residues. V lost 6 bases to trimming and J lost 8 bases; unmatched junction nucleotides: 12. CDR3 protein: CASSTNGQGAMDEQFF. The CDR3, as DNA: TGTGCCAGCTCCACCAACGGACAGGGGGCCATGGATGAGCAGTTCTTC.

This clone was seen more than once but under ten times. The genes are TRBV6-1 and TRBJ1-6, with 8 bases fitting TRBD1. The germline V gene encodes CDR1 MNHNS and CDR2 SASEGT. The CDR3 sequence is 15 residues long. V lost 5 bases and J lost 5; bases outside the gene matches: 5. The CDR3 nucleotides are TGTGCCAGCAGTCGGGACAGGTCCAATAATTCACCCCTCCACTTT. As protein: CASSRDRSNNSPLHF.

The chain recombines TRBV18 with TRBJ1-2; 7 bases agree with TRBD1. V shed 3 bases and J 0 bases; nucleotides not matched to a gene: 4. The germline V gene encodes CDR1 KGHSH and CDR2 LQKENI. This CDR3 has 15 residues. The CDR3 sequence: CASSPPTGPNYGYTF. The CDR3 DNA reads as TGTGCCAGCTCACCTCCGACAGGGCCTAACTATGGCTACACCTTC.

The sample holds one count of this clone. The chain joins TRBV5-5 to TRBJ2-7, with 7 nucleotides matching TRBD1. CDR3 length: 15 residues. Germline V gene lookup returns CDR1 SGHKS and CDR2 YYEKEE (reference sequence). V shed 0 bases, J shed 0 bases, and the junction held 3 bases outside the gene matches. CDR3: CASSLAAGGSYEQYF. The CDR3 nucleotides are TGTGCCAGCAGCTTGGCGGCAGGGGGCTCCTACGAGCAGTACTTC.

The V call is TRBV30, the J call TRBJ2-7; 9 bases line up with TRBD1. The germline gives CDR1 GTSNPN, CDR2 SVGIG (reference sequence). There are 12 residues in the CDR3. The DNA of the CDR3 is TGTGCCTGGAGTGAAACCGGGACAGGGTTTCTAGTC. Protein product: CAWSETGTGFLV.

This clone was recorded a few times. The chain employs TRBV6-6 and TRBJ1-2; D uncertain. Looked up from germline, CDR1 is MNHNY and CDR2 is SVGAGI (reference sequence). The CDR3 covers 13 residues. V was trimmed by 2 bases and J by 6 bases, leaving 10 bases between them. The CDR3 coding sequence is TGTGCCAGCAGTTACCTGGCAGGCCATGGCTACACCTTC. The encoded protein is CASSYLAGHGYTF.

This clone was counted only a few times. J is TRBJ1-1 and V is TRBV5-1; possibly TRBD1 for D (6 bases). Germline V CDR1 and CDR2: SGHRS, YFSETQ. V shed 5 bases and J shed 10 bases, with 18 bases lying between them. The CDR3 has 13 amino acids. Written as DNA, the CDR3 is TGCGCCAGCAGACAGCGGACAGCGGGATTAGCTTTCTTT. Translating it yields CASRQRTAGLAFF.

Here the CDR3 reads CASSVQGGDYTEAFF. DNA of the CDR3: TGTGCCAGCAGCGTTCAGGGGGGAGACTACACTGAAGCTTTCTTT. J is TRBJ1-1 and V is TRBV9, with TRBD1 identical over 7 bases. This CDR3 contains 15 residues. Germline CDR1 and CDR2: SGDLS and YYNGEE. The ends lost 2 bases at V and 3 bases at J; junction bases unmatched: 7.

This clone was detected once. The gene calls are TRBV9 and TRBJ1-2; 9 bases are a match to TRBD1. The CDR3 is made up of 15 amino acids. Germline V gene sequence: CDR1 SGDLS, CDR2 YYNGEE. Germline trimming cut 4 bases from V and 4 bases from J; bases unmatched to any gene: 8. In DNA form, the CDR3 reads TGTGCCAGCAGCATTTGGACAGGGGTTAGCTATGGCTACACCTTC. Translated: CASSIWTGVSYGYTF.

The V call is TRBV29-1, the J call TRBJ2-2; 13 bases align to TRBD2. The germline gives CDR1 SQVTM, CDR2 ANQGSEA. The J segment lost 2 bases and the V segment lost 6 bases, leaving 6 bases of the junction unmatched. The CDR3 totals 16 residues. Here the CDR3 reads CSVDGLAGDNTGELFF. Written as DNA, the CDR3 is TGCAGCGTAGACGGACTAGCGGGAGATAACACCGGGGAGCTGTTTTTT.

The chain couples TRBV11-3 to TRBJ2-7; 7 bases are shared with TRBD1. The germline V gene has CDR1 SGHNT and CDR2 YENEEA. V lost 2 bases to trimming and J lost 0 bases; unmatched junction nucleotides: 10. The CDR3 is 17 amino acids. The CDR3 coding sequence is TGTGCCAGCAGCTTATCTCTTTGGACAGGCTCCTCCTACGAGCAGTACGTC. Translation: CASSLSLWTGSSYEQYV.

J is TRBJ1-5 and V is TRBV7-8; D possibly corresponds to TRBD1 (6 bases). From germline, CDR1 is SGHVS and CDR2 FQNEAQ. The CDR3 totals 18 residues. Trimming stripped 6 bases from V and 3 bases from J, with 24 bases between. DNA of the CDR3: TGTGCCAGCAGTTTGTCTCGACAGGCAGTAAGTCCCAATCAGCCCCAGCATTTT. Its protein is CASSLSRQAVSPNQPQHF.

The chain couples TRBV4-1 to TRBJ2-5, with 7 bases matching TRBD2. CDR3 length: 13 residues. Germline loops: CDR1 MGHRA, CDR2 YSYEKL. The V and J ends lost 4 bases and 4 bases, in that order; junction bases with no gene match: 3. The CDR3 DNA is TGCGCCAGCAGCCTAGCGGGCGGAGAGACCCAGTACTTC. This codes for CASSLAGGETQYF.

The rearrangement links TRBV6-6 to TRBJ1-2; D call uncertain. Per the germline V gene, CDR1 is MNHNY and CDR2 is SVGAGI (reference sequence). The CDR3 consists of 12 residues. Trimming stripped 2 bases from V and 5 bases from J, with 6 bases between. The DNA for the CDR3 is TGTGCCAGCAGTTACGCGGGGTATGGCTACACCTTC. Translating gives CASSYAGYGYTF.

This clone was found a few times. V usage is TRBV19 and J usage is TRBJ2-4, with 7 bases aligning to TRBD1. With V trimmed by 11 bases and J by 4 bases, 11 bases remained unmatched. This CDR3 region has 14 residues. CDR1 LNHDA and CDR2 SQIVND come from the germline V gene (reference sequence). CDR3: CASKGYRGKNIQYF. The CDR3 nucleotides read TGTGCCTCAAAGGGGTACAGGGGAAAAAACATTCAGTACTTC.

The chain has TRBV27 and TRBJ2-1, with 9 bases matching TRBD2. The length of the CDR3 is 15 residues. With 3 bases clipped from V and 2 bases from J, the junction kept 2 bases outside the gene matches. Germline V gives CDR1 MNHEY, CDR2 SMNVEV (reference sequence). CDR3 sequence (DNA): TGTGCCAGCAGTTTGGTAGCGGGGGCCTACAATGAGCAGTTCTTC. Its translation is CASSLVAGAYNEQFF.

This rearrangement joins TRBV7-8 to TRBJ2-7, with 9 bases that match TRBD2. V lost 1 base, J lost 6 bases, and 10 bases stayed unmatched. The CDR3 consists of 16 residues. Germline V CDR1 and CDR2: SGHVS, FQNEAQ. CDR3 sequence: CASSLGSAGGPSEQYF. The CDR3, as DNA: TGTGCCAGCAGCTTAGGTTCGGCGGGGGGGCCTTCCGAGCAGTACTTC.

The J gene is TRBJ1-1, the V gene TRBV19; D is ambiguous. CDR1 LNHDA and CDR2 SQIVND come from the germline V gene (reference sequence). Trimming shortened V by 5 bases and J by 7 bases, and 14 bases separated the two germline ends. The CDR3 spans 13 residues. The CDR3 DNA reads TGTGCCAGTAGTCAGGCACCCGGATATGAAGCTTTCTTT. Translating gives CASSQAPGYEAFF. The complete variable domain, with remaining parts taken from reference TRBV19 and TRBJ1-1, reads DGGITQSPKYLFRKEGQNVTLSCEQNLNHDAMYWYRQDPGQGLRLIYYSQIVNDFQKGDIAEGYSVSREKKESFPLTVTSAQKNPTAFYLCASSQAPGYEAFFGQGTRLTVV.

V usage is TRBV11-3 and J usage is TRBJ2-1; the D gene is possibly TRBD2 (6 bases). The V gene lost 6 bases and the J gene lost 2 bases, with 14 bases spanning the gap. The CDR3 consists of 15 residues. Germline loops: CDR1 SGHNT, CDR2 YENEEA. The CDR3 is CASSPTGLAYNEQFF. The CDR3 nucleotides are TGTGCCAGCAGTCCAACGGGACTGGCCTACAATGAGCAGTTCTTC.

The chain uses TRBV6-1 and TRBJ2-5, with D tentatively TRBD1 (5 bases). The CDR3 is made up of 13 amino acids. Trimming cost V 6 bases and J 4 bases, with 12 bases left between them. Germline V lookup: CDR1 MNHNS, CDR2 SASEGT. CDR3 nucleotide sequence: TGTGCCAGCAGCGCTGACAGAGGAGAGACCCAGTACTTC. Translating gives CASSADRGETQYF.

This clone was seen more than once but under ten times. The rearrangement links TRBV7-6 to TRBJ2-2; no definite D call. CDR3 length equals 11 residues. Germline lookup yields CDR1 SGHVS and CDR2 FNYEAQ. The ends were cut back, 7 bases at V and 7 bases at J, with 7 bases in the middle. The CDR3 DNA is TGTGCCAGCAACTTTAACGGGGAGCTGTTTTTT. Encoded protein: CASNFNGELFF.